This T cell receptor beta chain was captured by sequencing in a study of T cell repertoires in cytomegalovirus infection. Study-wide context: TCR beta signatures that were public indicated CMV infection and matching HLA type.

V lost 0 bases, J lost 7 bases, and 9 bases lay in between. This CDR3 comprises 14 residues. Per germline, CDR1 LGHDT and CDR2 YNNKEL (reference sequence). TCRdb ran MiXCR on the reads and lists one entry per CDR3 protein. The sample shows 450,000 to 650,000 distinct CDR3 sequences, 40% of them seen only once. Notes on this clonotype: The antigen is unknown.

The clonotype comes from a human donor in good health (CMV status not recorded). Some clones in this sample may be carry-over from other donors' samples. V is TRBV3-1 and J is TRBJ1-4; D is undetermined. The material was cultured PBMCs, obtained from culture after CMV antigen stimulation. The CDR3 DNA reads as TGTGCCAGCAGCCAAGATCCTAGGGTTGAAAAACTGTTTTTT. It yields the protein CASSQDPRVEKLFF.